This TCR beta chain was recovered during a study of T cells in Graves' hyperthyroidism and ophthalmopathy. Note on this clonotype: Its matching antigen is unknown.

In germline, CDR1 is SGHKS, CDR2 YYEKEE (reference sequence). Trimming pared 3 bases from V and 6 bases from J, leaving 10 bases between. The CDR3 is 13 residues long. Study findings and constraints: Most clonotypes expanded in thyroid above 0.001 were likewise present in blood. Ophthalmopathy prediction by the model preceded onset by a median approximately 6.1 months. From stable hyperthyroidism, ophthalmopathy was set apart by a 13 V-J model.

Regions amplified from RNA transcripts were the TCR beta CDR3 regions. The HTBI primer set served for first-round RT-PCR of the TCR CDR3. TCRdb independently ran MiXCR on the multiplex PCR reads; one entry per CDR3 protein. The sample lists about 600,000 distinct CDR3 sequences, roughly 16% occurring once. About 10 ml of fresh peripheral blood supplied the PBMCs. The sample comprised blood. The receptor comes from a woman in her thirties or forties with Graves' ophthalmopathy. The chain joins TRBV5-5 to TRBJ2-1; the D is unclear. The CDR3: CASSSKNLNEQFF. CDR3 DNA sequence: TGTGCCAGCAGCTCCAAAAACCTCAATGAGCAGTTCTTC. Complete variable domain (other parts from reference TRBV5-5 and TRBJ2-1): DAGVTQSPTHLIKTRGQQVTLRCSPISGHKSVSWYQQVLGQGPQFIFQYYEKEERGRGNFPDRFSARQFPNYSSELNVNALLLGDSALYLCASSSKNLNEQFFGPGTRLTVL.